The rows below give T cell receptor beta chains drawn from one sample of a study of blood T cell repertoires in COVID-19. TCRdb's table, derived via immunoSEQ multiplex PCR, lists solely in-frame clones and lacks some. This sample has 130,000 or so clones, with 70% to 85% found just once. The material sequenced was peripheral blood. These receptors were obtained from an elderly woman with acute or convalescent COVID-19. Both conserved end residues are part of each CDR3. The D gene is left open where the match is weak. A row's size may be missing; if present it is once, few, many or a size class.

d_gene	v_gene	j_gene	abundance	CDR3aa	CDR3nt
.	TRBV4-3	TRBJ2-7	.	CASSQDPYYEQYF	TGCGCCAGCAGCCAAGATCCTTACTACGAGCAGTACTTC
TRBD1	TRBV7-8	TRBJ2-5	.	CASSPGQGYQETQYF	TGTGCCAGCAGCCCCGGACAGGGCTACCAAGAGACCCAGTACTTC
TRBD1	TRBV9	TRBJ1-4	.	CASSVGQGGEKLFF	TGTGCCAGCAGCGTAGGGCAGGGGGGCGAAAAACTGTTTTTT
.	TRBV5-1	TRBJ1-2	.	CASAPRQTHGYTF	TGCGCCAGCGCCCCGCGGCAGACCCATGGCTACACCTTC
.	TRBV5-1	TRBJ1-3	once	CASSSGDYSGNTIYF	TGCGCCAGCAGCTCAGGGGACTACTCTGGAAACACCATATATTTT
TRBD1	TRBV5-1	TRBJ2-1	.	CASSMATGTGSYNEQFF	TGCGCCAGCAGCATGGCGACCGGGACAGGGTCCTACAATGAGCAGTTCTTC
TRBD1	TRBV18	TRBJ1-1	.	CASSSTGDTEAFF	TGTGCCAGCTCAAGCACAGGGGACACTGAAGCTTTCTTT
.	TRBV7-3	TRBJ1-1	.	CASSSGSNTEAFF	TGTGCCAGCAGCTCAGGCTCGAACACTGAAGCTTTCTTT
.	TRBV9	TRBJ1-2	.	CASSVEQDYGYTF	TGTGCCAGCAGCGTAGAGCAGGACTATGGCTACACCTTC
TRBD1	TRBV7-2	TRBJ1-5	few	CASSRDRAINQPQHF	TGTGCCAGCAGCCGGGACAGGGCGATCAATCAGCCCCAGCATTTT
.	TRBV29-1	TRBJ1-2	.	CSVDLEGGYTF	TGCAGCGTTGATCTGGAGGGTGGCTACACCTTC
TRBD1	TRBV7-2	TRBJ1-1	.	CASSHNRGRAEAFF	TGTGCCAGCAGTCACAACAGGGGGCGCGCAGAGGCTTTCTTT
.	TRBV6-5	TRBJ1-2	.	CASSYRGGYGYTF	TGTGCCAGCAGTTACCGGGGGGGCTATGGCTACACCTTC
.	TRBV15	TRBJ1-5	.	CATSRVASNQPQHF	TGTGCCACCAGCAGAGTCGCGAGCAATCAGCCCCAGCATTTT
.	TRBV7-9	TRBJ2-5	.	CASSRRTGPVETQYF	TGTGCCAGCAGCCGGAGAACAGGGCCTGTGGAGACCCAGTACTTC
TRBD2	TRBV28	TRBJ2-5	.	CASSYMPMSGGGETQYF	TGTGCCAGCAGTTATATGCCCATGAGCGGGGGGGGAGAGACCCAGTACTTC
.	TRBV24-1	TRBJ1-1	.	CATSDQGTEAFF	TGTGCCACCAGTGACCAGGGGACTGAAGCTTTCTTT
.	TRBV25-1	TRBJ1-2	.	CASSVSQGWGGYTF	TGTGCCAGCAGTGTCTCACAGGGATGGGGTGGCTACACCTTC
.	TRBV6-2/TRBV6-3	TRBJ1-1	.	CASSYRAASRNEAFF	TGTGCCAGCAGTTACAGAGCCGCCTCGAGGAATGAAGCTTTCTTT
TRBD2	TRBV4-1	TRBJ2-3	.	CASSQVISGGFRTDTQYF	TGCGCCAGCAGCCAAGTAATAAGCGGGGGGTTTCGCACAGATACGCAGTATTTT
TRBD1	TRBV10-1	TRBJ1-4	few	CASSVAGTGGEKLFF	TGCGCCAGCAGTGTTGCCGGGACAGGGGGTGAAAAACTGTTTTTT
TRBD2	TRBV12-5	TRBJ2-3	.	CASGPRTSGVGTDTQYF	TGTGCTAGTGGTCCCAGGACTAGCGGGGTAGGAACAGATACGCAGTATTTT
.	TRBV4-2	TRBJ1-4	.	CASSHHIDSAANEKLFF	TGTGCCAGCAGCCATCACATCGACAGTGCGGCTAATGAAAAACTGTTTTTT
.	TRBV9	TRBJ2-5	.	CASSPHLTGKRETQYF	TGTGCCAGCAGCCCCCATTTAACAGGGAAGAGAGAGACCCAGTACTTC
.	TRBV3-1/TRBV3-2	TRBJ1-5	few	CASSQGGPSGNQPQHF	TGTGCCAGCAGCCAAGGCGGGCCCAGTGGCAATCAGCCCCAGCATTTT
TRBD2	TRBV27	TRBJ2-5	few	CASSPITSVHKETQYF	TGTGCCAGCAGTCCTATAACTAGCGTACACAAAGAGACCCAGTACTTC
.	TRBV2	TRBJ1-1	.	CAILSGQNEAFF	TGTGCCATCTTATCTGGACAGAACGAAGCTTTCTTT